The 14 T cell receptor beta chains given below trace back to one sample, sequenced in a study of Graves' ophthalmopathy and Graves' hyperthyroidism. As the template, RNA transcripts were used to amplify TCR beta CDR3 regions. HTBI primers primed a first-round RT-PCR, and a second-round multiplex PCR followed. One entry per CDR3 protein, called by TCRdb with MiXCR from the multiplex PCR reads. The sample has over 500,000 distinct CDR3 sequences, 20% to 25% seen once. Sequencing input: peripheral blood. All receptors derive from a woman aged 18 to 35 with stable Graves' hyperthyroidism. Some clones in this sample may be carry-over from other donors' samples.

This clonotype occurred many times. The chain couples TRBV29-1 to TRBJ2-2; D is uncertain. From germline, CDR1 is SQVTM and CDR2 ANQGSEA. This CDR3 has 12 amino acids. V was trimmed by 4 bases and J by 7 bases, leaving 10 bases between them. The CDR3 loop is CSVGSGHGELFF. CDR3 nucleotides: TGCAGCGTTGGATCGGGCCACGGGGAGCTGTTTTTT.

This clonotype came up a few times. The genes are TRBV15 and TRBJ1-4; D not resolved. This CDR3 comprises 13 residues. V lost 0 bases, J lost 7 bases, and 6 bases lay in between. The germline gives CDR1 LNHNV, CDR2 YYDKDF (reference sequence). CDR3 region: CATSRDQFEKLFF. Written as DNA, the CDR3 is TGTGCCACCAGCAGAGATCAGTTTGAAAAACTGTTTTTT.

Details on this clonotype: It may be a read error: a sequence one base away is much more abundant. This CDR3 is CAGSTFPVTGPWELFF. In nucleotides, the CDR3 is TGTGCCGGCAGTACCTTCCCGGTAACAGGGCCGTGGGAGCTGTTTTTT. This chain uses TRBV6-1 with TRBJ2-2; D might be TRBD1 (6 bases). This CDR3 has 16 residues. Germline lookup yields CDR1 MNHNS and CDR2 SASEGT.

This chain links TRBV6-1 with TRBJ1-2; perhaps TRBD1 as D (5 bases). The CDR3 sequence is 14 residues long. V dropped 2 bases and J dropped 3 bases, with 10 bases sitting between them. Germline CDR1 reads MNHNS; CDR2 reads SASEGT. As DNA, the CDR3 is TGTGCCAGCAGTGAACAGGGTACTGACTATGGCTACACCTTC. This encodes CASSEQGTDYGYTF.

This clonotype was seen ten or more times. The chain combines TRBV6-2 or TRBV6-3 with TRBJ1-3, with D unclear. Germline V CDR1 and CDR2: MNHEY, SVGEGT. V lost 4 bases to trimming and J lost 0 bases, with 13 bases between them. The CDR3 runs 16 residues. The CDR3 loop is CASSCVGVSSGNTIYF. In DNA form, the CDR3 reads TGTGCCAGCAGTTGCGTGGGCGTCAGCTCTGGAAACACCATATATTTT.

The V and J genes are TRBV4-1 and TRBJ1-2, with D perhaps matching TRBD1 (6 bases). The CDR3 length is 17 residues. Trimming removed 5 bases at V and 0 bases at J, with 19 bases between. CDR1 MGHRA and CDR2 YSYEKL come from the germline V gene. In DNA form, the CDR3 reads TGCGCCAGCAGCTTCCATTACCGGGACAAGACTAACTATGGCTACACCTTC. Protein sequence: CASSFHYRDKTNYGYTF.

The gene calls are TRBV28 and TRBJ1-1, with 7 bases that match TRBD1. With V trimmed by 6 bases and J by 4 bases, 14 bases remained unmatched. Germline values: CDR1 MDHEN, CDR2 SYDVKM. The CDR3 has 16 amino acids. The CDR3 sequence: CASRTTRTGPGTEAFF. CDR3 DNA sequence: TGTGCCAGCAGAACCACCCGGACAGGCCCAGGCACTGAAGCTTTCTTT.

There are many counts of this clonotype. The V gene is TRBV20-1, the J gene TRBJ1-2; D is uncertain. The CDR3 runs to 12 residues. Germline V gene sequence: CDR1 DFQATT, CDR2 SNEGSKA (reference sequence). With 7 bases removed from V and 3 bases from J, the gap between germline ends came to 12 bases. CDR3 nucleotide sequence: TGCAGTGGCCCTACGGGGTACTATGGCTACACCTTC. Its translation is CSGPTGYYGYTF.

In this sample, this clonotype turned up once. This chain joins TRBV20-1 and TRBJ2-5; unclear D gene. V was cut by 6 bases and J by 3 bases, with 8 bases left in between. This CDR3 contains 11 residues. Germline lookup yields CDR1 DFQATT and CDR2 SNEGSKA (reference sequence). CDR3 residues: CSAAEKETQYF. The CDR3 DNA is TGCAGTGCGGCCGAGAAAGAGACCCAGTACTTC.

Ten or more counts support this clonotype. The gene calls are TRBV28 and TRBJ1-2, with 7 nucleotides matching TRBD1. In germline, CDR1 is MDHEN, CDR2 SYDVKM. This CDR3 is 15 amino acids long. Trimming at V came to 3 bases and at J to 5 bases, leaving 9 bases not matched to a gene. The CDR3 reads CASSFSTGSLYGYTF. Written as DNA, the CDR3 is TGTGCCAGCAGTTTCTCGACAGGGTCCCTGTATGGCTACACCTTC.

At least ten counts were recorded for this clonotype. The rearrangement uses TRBV6-5 and TRBJ1-1; the D is unclear. Germline V gives CDR1 MNHEY, CDR2 SVGAGI. The V end was cut by 1 base, the J end by 2 bases, with 17 bases between. This CDR3 comprises 17 residues. CDR3 nucleotides: TGTGCCAGCAGTTACTTGTGGGGAAGTGGTGATAACACTGAAGCTTTCTTT. Encoded protein: CASSYLWGSGDNTEAFF.

V usage is TRBV18 and J usage is TRBJ2-7; 12 positions agree with TRBD1. With V trimmed by 4 bases and J by 2 bases, 6 bases remained unmatched. Per the germline V gene, CDR1 is KGHSH and CDR2 is LQKENI. The CDR3 runs 16 residues. Written as DNA, the CDR3 is TGTGCCAGCTCACTCACGGGACAGGGGGCTACCTACGAGCAGTACTTC. Translation gives CASSLTGQGATYEQYF. The variable domain in full, with the rest retrieved from reference TRBV18 and TRBJ2-7, is NAGVMQNPRHLVRRRGQEARLRCSPMKGHSHVYWYRQLPEEGLKFMVYLQKENIIDESGMPKERFSAEFPKEGPSILRIQQVVRGDSAAYFCASSLTGQGATYEQYFGPGTRLTVT.

This clonotype showed up many times. CDR3 nucleotide sequence: TGTGCCAGCAGTGAGACCGGGACTGGAGGAAACACCATATATTTT. Amino acid sequence: CASSETGTGGNTIYF. This chain links TRBV12-3 or TRBV12-4 with TRBJ1-3, with D possibly matching TRBD1 (5 bases). The length of the CDR3 is 15 residues. V gave up 5 bases and J gave up 4 bases, with 15 bases separating them.

The CDR3 is CASSLDPGPGTQYF. Written as DNA, the CDR3 is TGCGCCAGCAGCTTGGATCCGGGGCCAGGGACCCAGTACTTC. This chain uses TRBV5-1 with TRBJ2-5; perhaps D is TRBD1 or TRBD2 (5 bases each). Germline V gene data show CDR1 as SGHRS and CDR2 as YFSETQ. The V end was cut by 0 bases, the J end by 7 bases, with 13 bases between. This CDR3 comprises 14 residues.